The next 28 T cell receptor beta chains were all read from a single sample in a study of blood T cell repertoires in COVID-19. TCRdb's table, derived via immunoSEQ multiplex PCR, lists solely in-frame clones and lacks some. The table shows approximately 170,000 clones, with approximately 86% occurring only once. Input material: peripheral blood. Source of these receptors: a woman aged 80 or over with COVID-19, enrolled during active disease.

This sequence joins TRBV7-9 and TRBJ1-2; D is possibly TRBD1 (6 bases). The germline V and J ends were trimmed by 6 bases and 0 bases, with 20 bases remaining between them. The CDR3 length is 17 residues. The germline V gene has CDR1 SEHNR and CDR2 FQNEAQ (reference sequence). CDR3 in DNA: TGTGCCAGCAGTAAACAGGTCTTCAGGGGTGCTAACTATGGCTACACCTTC. This codes for CASSKQVFRGANYGYTF.

This chain connects TRBV6-5 to TRBJ1-5, with 8 bases lining up with TRBD1. V was clipped by 6 bases and J by 3 bases; unmatched bases: 7. From germline, CDR1 is MNHEY and CDR2 SVGAGI. The CDR3 has 15 amino acids. CDR3 sequence reads: CASRQTGDPNQPQHF. Here the CDR3 DNA reads TGTGCCAGCAGGCAGACAGGGGACCCCAATCAGCCCCAGCATTTT.

As for this clone: The sample carries other DNA sequences with the same CDR3. The genes are TRBV29-1 and TRBJ1-1; tentatively, D is TRBD1 (5 bases). With 4 bases removed from V and 2 bases from J, the gap between germline ends came to 8 bases. The CDR3 covers 12 residues. In germline, CDR1 is SQVTM, CDR2 ANQGSEA. CDR3 in DNA: TGCAGCGTTGGTAGGGGCAACACTGAAGCTTTCTTT. Translated, it gives CSVGRGNTEAFF.

The chain is built from TRBV2 and TRBJ2-1; unclear D gene. V was trimmed by 4 bases and J by 9 bases, leaving 7 bases between them. The CDR3 has 11 amino acids. The germline V gene encodes CDR1 SNHLY and CDR2 FYNNEI. The DNA for the CDR3 is TGTGCCAGCAGTGGTCAAGCTGAGCAGTTCTTC. It is translated as CASSGQAEQFF.

V gene TRBV10-3 combines with J gene TRBJ2-1; 8 bases line up with TRBD2. The ends lost 1 base at V and 10 bases at J; junction bases unmatched: 6. Germline CDR1 is ENHRY and CDR2 is SYGVKD. CDR3 size: 14 residues. The CDR3 reads CAISELSGSLEQFF. The CDR3 DNA sequence: TGTGCCATCAGTGAGTTAAGCGGGAGCCTCGAGCAGTTCTTC.

The chain carries TRBV6-5 and TRBJ1-1; the D is unclear. Germline values: CDR1 MNHEY, CDR2 SVGAGI. V was shortened by 6 bases and J by 6 bases, with 14 bases between the two germline ends. The CDR3 length is 13 residues. CDR3 sequence: CASRQNGPAEAFF. The CDR3 bases are TGTGCCAGCAGACAGAACGGCCCCGCTGAAGCTTTCTTT.

The V call is TRBV6-5, the J call TRBJ1-2; 9 bases map to TRBD1. Germline lookup yields CDR1 MNHEY and CDR2 SVGAGI. Germline trimming cut 5 bases from V and 4 bases from J; bases unmatched to any gene: 8. The CDR3 is 15 residues long. This chain's CDR3 is CASSTTGGGIYGYTF. In DNA, the CDR3 is TGTGCCAGCAGTACGACAGGGGGGGGTATCTATGGCTACACCTTC.

The chain carries TRBV27 and TRBJ1-1, with D maybe TRBD1 (5 bases). Germline CDR1 reads MNHEY; CDR2 reads SMNVEV (reference sequence). Trimming removed 7 bases at V and 6 bases at J, with 21 bases between. The length of the CDR3 is 15 residues. The CDR3 here is CASTLRRGAGAEAFF. DNA of the CDR3: TGTGCCAGCACTCTTAGGAGGGGCGCGGGCGCTGAAGCTTTCTTT.

This rearrangement joins TRBV28 to TRBJ1-4; D remains ambiguous. V was shortened by 2 bases and J by 0 bases, with 7 bases between the two germline ends. This CDR3 region has 15 residues. The germline V gene has CDR1 MDHEN and CDR2 SYDVKM. The CDR3 spells CASSLGGSTNEKLFF. Written as DNA, the CDR3 is TGTGCCAGCAGTTTAGGTGGCTCAACTAATGAAAAACTGTTTTTT.

The CDR3 is CASGQTNYGYTF. The CDR3, as DNA: TGTGCCAGCGGACAGACCAACTATGGCTACACCTTC. The V call is TRBV9, the J call TRBJ1-2; weak D call: TRBD1 (6 bases). The CDR3 runs 12 residues. V was trimmed by 7 bases and J by 2 bases, leaving 9 bases between them. Germline CDR1 reads SGDLS; CDR2 reads YYNGEE.

V and J are TRBV4-2 and TRBJ2-7; TRBD2 might be the D (5 bases). Germline V lookup: CDR1 LGHNA, CDR2 YNFKEQ. This CDR3 region has 14 residues. V dropped 4 bases and J dropped 2 bases, with 12 bases sitting between them. The CDR3 reads CASSPDYGPYEQYF. The CDR3 region has the DNA TGTGCCAGCAGCCCCGACTACGGCCCCTACGAGCAGTACTTC.

This rearrangement joins TRBV9 to TRBJ1-2; perhaps TRBD1 as D (6 bases). Trimming removed 0 bases from V and 4 bases from J, with 13 bases in between. Germline CDR1 reads SGDLS; CDR2 reads YYNGEE. The CDR3 spans 15 residues. CDR3 nucleotides: TGTGCCAGCAGCGTAGACACAGGGAAGTCCTATGGCTACACCTTC. Protein: CASSVDTGKSYGYTF.

Only a few counts were recorded for this clone. The V and J genes are TRBV5-1 and TRBJ2-1; 13 bases align to TRBD2. The CDR3 runs 17 residues. Germline assignment: CDR1 SGHRS and CDR2 YFSETQ. J lost 0 bases, V lost 0 bases, and 0 bases had no gene match. CDR3 region: CASSLGTSGSSYNEQFF. CDR3 DNA: TGCGCCAGCAGCTTGGGGACTAGCGGGAGCTCCTACAATGAGCAGTTCTTC. Using reference TRBV5-1 and TRBJ2-1 for the parts outside the CDR3, the full variable domain is KAGVTQTPRYLIKTRGQQVTLSCSPISGHRSVSWYQQTPGQGLQFLFEYFSETQRNKGNFPGRFSGRQFSNSRSEMNVSTLELGDSALYLCASSLGTSGSSYNEQFFGPGTRLTVL.

V and J are TRBV19 and TRBJ2-5, with D possibly TRBD1 on 5 matching bases. V lost 3 bases to trimming and J lost 2 bases, with 13 bases between them. This CDR3 spans 15 amino acids. Germline CDR1 LNHDA, CDR2 SQIVND (reference sequence). CDR3 DNA: TGTGCCAGTAGTATGGTCCCCGGACAACAAGAGACCCAGTACTTC. Translated, it gives CASSMVPGQQETQYF.

The genes are TRBV6-5 and TRBJ1-2; D uncertain. Between the trimmed V and J ends, which lost 2 bases and 0 bases, there was a span of 4 bases. The length of the CDR3 is 13 residues. Germline V lookup: CDR1 MNHEY, CDR2 SVGAGI. CDR3 residues: CASSYTANYGYTF. For the CDR3, the DNA is TGTGCCAGCAGTTACACAGCTAACTATGGCTACACCTTC.

J is TRBJ2-7 and V is TRBV14; a weak D match, TRBD1 (5 bases). V dropped 4 bases and J dropped 3 bases, with 13 bases sitting between them. The CDR3 is 14 amino acids. Germline-derived CDR1 and CDR2 are SGHDN and FVKESK. The DNA for the CDR3 is TGTGCCAGCAGCCCTCGACAGATCAACTACGAGCAGTACTTC. Protein: CASSPRQINYEQYF.

As for this clone: At one boundary the junction diverges from the germline segment, which might be a read error. V gene TRBV10-3 combines with J gene TRBJ1-1, with D perhaps TRBD1 (6 bases). The CDR3 runs to 14 residues. From germline, CDR1 is ENHRY and CDR2 SYGVKD. DNA for the CDR3: TGTGCCATCACTGAGGGGGGGGAGAACACTGAAGCTTTCTTT. It codes for CAITEGGENTEAFF.

This chain uses TRBV7-2 with TRBJ2-2; the D is unclear. The length of the CDR3 is 13 residues. Germline V gene lookup returns CDR1 SGHTA and CDR2 FQGNSA. V was trimmed by 3 bases and J by 3 bases, leaving 5 bases between them. CDR3 amino acids: CASSFKHTGELFF. In nucleotides, the CDR3 is TGTGCCAGCAGCTTCAAGCACACCGGGGAGCTGTTTTTT.

The chain combines TRBV2 with TRBJ1-6; D might be TRBD1 (5 bases). V was pared by 5 bases and J by 12 bases, with 8 bases between. The CDR3 length is 11 residues. CDR1 and CDR2 from the germline V gene are SNHLY and FYNNEI. The CDR3 reads CASSTGGPLHF. CDR3 DNA sequence: TGTGCCAGCAGTACCGGGGGACCCCTCCACTTT.

This clone was counted between two and nine times. This chain links TRBV13 with TRBJ1-1; 7 bases line up with TRBD1. V shed 1 base, J shed 7 bases, and the junction held 6 bases outside the gene matches. The CDR3 covers 14 residues. Germline V gives CDR1 PRHDT, CDR2 FYEKMQ (reference sequence). The chain's CDR3 is CASSLAGGTVEAFF. The CDR3 DNA reads TGTGCCAGCAGCTTAGCGGGGGGGACAGTTGAAGCTTTCTTT.

In its sample, this clone was seen once. V usage is TRBV5-1 and J usage is TRBJ2-1; 10 bases match TRBD1. After removal of 4 bases from V and 8 bases from J, the junction contained 9 bases not matched to a gene. The germline V gene has CDR1 SGHRS and CDR2 YFSETQ. The CDR3 runs 15 residues. The CDR3 nucleotides are TGCGCCAGCAGCGCGGGACAGGGGAATTCGGATGAGCAGTTCTTC. Protein product: CASSAGQGNSDEQFF.

J is TRBJ2-1 and V is TRBV28, with a tentative D call TRBD2 (6 bases). Looked up from germline, CDR1 is MDHEN and CDR2 is SYDVKM. The CDR3 sequence is 15 residues long. V lost 6 bases and J lost 4, with 16 bases in between. The CDR3 sequence is CASSPRGTLYNEQFF. In DNA, the CDR3 is TGTGCCAGCAGCCCCCGGGGGACTCTTTACAATGAGCAGTTCTTC.

The chain uses TRBV28 and TRBJ2-4; 7 nucleotides align to TRBD1. The CDR3 runs 12 residues. Trimming took 7 bases from V and 5 from J; bases not matched to a gene: 2. Germline V gene data show CDR1 as MDHEN and CDR2 as SYDVKM. The CDR3 region has the DNA TGTGCCAGCACCGGGACAGAAAACATTCAGTACTTC. Protein product: CASTGTENIQYF.

The chain links TRBV21-1 to TRBJ1-2; the D call TRBD1 from the table was never checked on the DNA. TRBV21-1 is tagged as a pseudogene. The CDR3 runs 17 residues. In nucleotides, the CDR3 is TGTGCCAGCAGCCCTTTGGGACAGGGCTCGCCCGGCGGTGGCTACACCTTC. Translation: CASSPLGQGSPGGGYTF.

The chain carries TRBV2 and TRBJ2-3; 7 bases match TRBD1. The CDR3 has 15 residues. Germline V gene sequence: CDR1 SNHLY, CDR2 FYNNEI. Trimming removed 5 bases from V and 3 bases from J; junction bases left unmatched: 8. The CDR3 DNA reads as TGTGCCAGCAGTTTACAGGGGCGGTGGACAGATACGCAGTATTTT. This encodes CASSLQGRWTDTQYF.

The rearrangement joins TRBV4-2 to TRBJ2-1; D perhaps matches TRBD2 (6 bases). CDR3 size: 13 residues. V dropped 6 bases and J dropped 4 bases, with 10 bases sitting between them. Germline V CDR1 and CDR2: LGHNA, YNFKEQ. The CDR3 sequence: CASSPLAYNEQFF. CDR3 bases: TGTGCCAGCAGTCCCCTAGCGTACAATGAGCAGTTCTTC.

Only one count was recorded for this clone. The V gene is TRBV5-1, the J gene TRBJ2-2; 12 positions match TRBD2. This CDR3 has 16 amino acids. Trimming at V came to 6 bases and at J to 7 bases, leaving 10 bases not matched to a gene. Germline V gene data show CDR1 as SGHRS and CDR2 as YFSETQ. CDR3 loop: CASNSASGRAHGELFF. In DNA form, the CDR3 reads TGCGCCAGCAACTCGGCTAGCGGGAGGGCCCACGGGGAGCTGTTTTTT. Full variable domain (remainder filled in from reference TRBV5-1 and TRBJ2-2): KAGVTQTPRYLIKTRGQQVTLSCSPISGHRSVSWYQQTPGQGLQFLFEYFSETQRNKGNFPGRFSGRQFSNSRSEMNVSTLELGDSALYLCASNSASGRAHGELFFGEGSRLTVL.

The chain joins TRBV2 to TRBJ2-7, with 7 bases aligning to TRBD2. J gave up 4 bases and V 6 bases, and 9 bases lay outside the gene matches. From germline, CDR1 is SNHLY and CDR2 FYNNEI. This CDR3 spans 14 amino acids. The CDR3 here is CASRREASGYEQYF. In DNA form, the CDR3 reads TGTGCCAGCAGAAGGGAGGCTAGCGGATACGAGCAGTACTTC.